The present T cell receptor beta chain was sequenced within a study of CD8+CD57+ T cells in acquired aplastic anemia. Study as a whole: For CD4+ cells, healthy donors had an average of roughly 9.8 million reads.

Notes on this clonotype: What it binds is unknown.

The template used for profiling TCR beta VDJ and CDR3 was genomic DNA. TCRdb processed the reads anew with MiXCR; each CDR3 protein has one entry. The table lists 150,000 to 200,000 distinct CDR3 sequences, under 75% of them singletons. With 1 base clipped from V and 1 base from J, the junction kept 3 bases outside the gene matches. The CDR3 is made up of 18 amino acids. The germline V gene encodes CDR1 SGHTA and CDR2 FQGNSA. The study's findings and limits: CD8+ Simpson's diversity showed no significant patient-control difference. A set of 25 to 35 CD8+ CDR3 sequences was shared between patients and controls, and these sequences appeared highly expressed in patients.

The specimen sequenced was sorted CD4+, CD8+, or CD8+CD57+ T cells (not recorded which) from PBMCs. V and J are TRBV7-2 and TRBJ2-3, with 15 bases fitting TRBD2. The sequence was collected from a human donor in good health. The CDR3 sequence is CASSLGTSGGAGTDTQYF. Here the CDR3 DNA reads TGTGCCAGCAGCTTAGGGACTAGCGGGGGGGCCGGCACAGATACGCAGTATTTT.